This paragraph reports one TCR beta chain. It has no known antigen specificity. No per-base quality is available; no much larger clone lies one base away. Stable Graves' hyperthyroidism was defined as no progression to ophthalmopathy during 18 months of follow-up. Hyperthyroidism patients were newly diagnosed, had a disease duration of under 2 months, and were aged 18 to 65 years. Any patient with an uncontrolled infection, another autoimmune disease, pregnancy or lactation was excluded. Diagnoses were established on the basis of clinical symptoms, serum thyroxine and TRAb, thyroid ultrasound, and orbital computed tomography. PBMCs were isolated from about 9.1 ml of fresh peripheral blood by Ficoll-Paque density gradient centrifugation. Trizol reagent was used to extract total RNA, and RNA quality was then checked on an Agilent 2100 Bioanalyzer. The data were taken from a study of T cells in Graves' hyperthyroidism and ophthalmopathy (dated by TCRdb to between 2018 and 2021). With respect to the entire study: Peripheral blood was sampled at the time of initial diagnosis, prior to any treatment. TCR V-J signatures able to tell the groups apart were searched for in a discovery cohort of approximately 95 patients, of whom around 43 had Graves' ophthalmopathy and 55 to 60 had stable Graves' hyperthyroidism. Whether ophthalmopathy could be predicted prospectively was tested in an independent validation cohort made up of fewer than 20 hyperthyroidism patients plus 17 patients who later progressed to ophthalmopathy. For training and testing, the 100 or so patients in the discovery cohort were randomly divided in a 7:3 ratio. In about 6 Graves' hyperthyroidism patients, the study also compared T-cell repertoires from thyroid tissue with T-cell repertoires from blood. After sampling, hyperthyroidism patients received methimazole starting at 30 mg daily, and ophthalmopathy patients received high-dose intravenous methylprednisolone. TCR Vbeta CDR3 sequencing of roughly 140 peripheral blood samples (43 ophthalmopathy, some 75 hyperthyroidism and some 17 progressor patients) is reported in the paper. Study-wide conclusions, independent of this receptor: In validation, progression to ophthalmopathy was predicted by the model with roughly 69% sensitivity and 72.22% specificity, a median of around 6.5 months before onset. No statistical method was used to fix the sample size in advance, and group allocation was not hidden from the investigators. A 13 V-J signature model separated ophthalmopathy from stable hyperthyroidism, with just over 85% sensitivity and 81.08% specificity in cross-validation and 80%/75% in testing. Most expanded thyroid clonotypes (frequency above 0.001) were also found in blood, which suggests that blood repertoires may mirror thyroid immune responses.

V has 5 bases trimmed and J has 4 bases trimmed; junction bases matching no gene number 4. The CDR3 numbers 14 residues from cysteine through phenylalanine. Here the CDR3 DNA is all that survives: 42 bases in frame from base 1. Reading the germline V gene (reference sequence) gives CDR1 LGHDT and CDR2 YNNKEL. The TCR beta CDR3 regions were amplified from RNA transcripts. A first-round RT-PCR of the TCR CDR3 used the HTBI primer set with the Qiagen OneStep RT-PCR kit. The libraries were constructed in a second round of multiplex PCR and then size-selected and purified. Sequencing of the libraries was done on an Illumina HiSeq2000 using paired-end 100 bp reads. Per the source publication's procedure: SOAPnuke was used to process the raw data, with reads discarded if the reads contained adapters or uncalled bases, had a mean Phred below 15, or lacked an exact constant-primer or identifier match. COPE v1.2.5 was used to merge high-quality paired reads, and clonotypes were defined as unique nucleotide sequences. Clonotypes were aligned to IMGT TRBV, TRBD and TRBJ reference segments using MiTCR v1.1. Only V-J combinations with frequency above 0.0001, covering roughly 99% of repertoires, were analysed. A TCS score was defined as the ratio between F50 (clonal expansion) and ExV (chaos), using BLOSUM62-based TCRdist between CDR3 peptides within each V-J. Welch's t-statistics and random forest reduced fewer than 600 V-J features to roughly 13, which were used in a naive Bayes classifier (R e1071). TCRdb passed the public sequencing reads through fastp at Q25 and MiXCR, retaining productive beta sequences. Rows with a matching CDR3 protein are joined into one entry that keeps the most common DNA and genes. In this record, the V and J calls reflect TCRdb's handling and not the investigators' own analysis. For this sample the table gives about 340,000 distinct CDR3 sequences, of which roughly 18% were detected only once. The ten largest clones add up to roughly 49% of the sample.

The chain links TRBV3-1 with TRBJ2-2, with 7 bases in between that match TRBD1. Sequenced input: blood. This TCR derives from a woman in her 50s with Graves' hyperthyroidism. The DNA is as follows: TGTGCCAGCAGCTTACAGGGGCCCACCGGGGAGCTGTTTTTT. The resulting protein is CASSLQGPTGELFF.